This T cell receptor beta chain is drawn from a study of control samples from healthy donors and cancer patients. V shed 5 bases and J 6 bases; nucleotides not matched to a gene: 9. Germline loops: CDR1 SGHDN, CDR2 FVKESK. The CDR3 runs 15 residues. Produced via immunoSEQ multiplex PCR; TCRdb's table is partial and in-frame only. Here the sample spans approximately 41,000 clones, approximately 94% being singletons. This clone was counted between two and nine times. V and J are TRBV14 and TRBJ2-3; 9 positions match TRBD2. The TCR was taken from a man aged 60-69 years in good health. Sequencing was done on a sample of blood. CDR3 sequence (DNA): TGTGCCAGCAGCATCTCTCCGCGGGAGGGTGATACGCAGTATTTT. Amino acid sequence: CASSISPREGDTQYF.